This TCR beta chain is from a study of T cells in Graves' hyperthyroidism and ophthalmopathy. Amplification of TCR beta CDR3 regions was performed using RNA transcripts as template. The study used the HTBI primer set for a first-round RT-PCR of the TCR CDR3. MiXCR, run by TCRdb on the multiplex PCR reads, gives a single entry per CDR3 protein. The table records fewer than 850,000 distinct CDR3 sequences, 15% to 20% of them present only once. Germline V lookup: CDR1 SGHTA, CDR2 FQGTGA. Trimming cost V 4 bases and J 5 bases, with 12 bases left between them. This CDR3 contains 13 residues. This clonotype was counted a few times.

The sequencing sample was made of blood. V is TRBV7-3 and J is TRBJ2-7, with a tentative D call TRBD2 (6 bases). The TCR comes from a man aged 50 or older with Graves' hyperthyroidism. The CDR3 sequence: CASSSVGGNEQYF. Here the CDR3 DNA reads TGTGCCAGCAGCTCGGTCGGAGGGAACGAGCAGTACTTC.